The present T cell receptor (beta chain) was sequenced within a study of blood T cell repertoires in COVID-19. Study summary: In each case, the material was cDNA or gDNA derived from T cells, B-cell-depleted T cells, or PBMCs.

Original analysis: Estimates of nucleated cell counts were drawn from the amplification of reference gene primers. Sequenced by immunoSEQ multiplex PCR; TCRdb stores in-frame clones only, minus some. V, J and clone size derive from that table, while D and trimming were established from the DNA sequence. Of about 73,000 clones in the sample, roughly 89% were seen once. Germline-derived CDR1 and CDR2 are LGHDT and YNNKEL (reference sequence). Trimming removed 0 bases from V and 3 bases from J, with 14 bases in between. The CDR3 runs 17 residues. This clone has just one count. The gene calls are TRBV3-1 (or the pseudogene TRBV3-2) and TRBJ2-2; TRBD2 is a possible D gene (6 bases). The receptor comes from a man older than 75 with acute or convalescent COVID-19. Sequencing input: peripheral blood. CDR3 DNA sequence: TGTGCCAGCAGCCAAGATAGTGGCGGGATCTACACCGGGGAGCTGTTTTTT. Amino acids: CASSQDSGGIYTGELFF.